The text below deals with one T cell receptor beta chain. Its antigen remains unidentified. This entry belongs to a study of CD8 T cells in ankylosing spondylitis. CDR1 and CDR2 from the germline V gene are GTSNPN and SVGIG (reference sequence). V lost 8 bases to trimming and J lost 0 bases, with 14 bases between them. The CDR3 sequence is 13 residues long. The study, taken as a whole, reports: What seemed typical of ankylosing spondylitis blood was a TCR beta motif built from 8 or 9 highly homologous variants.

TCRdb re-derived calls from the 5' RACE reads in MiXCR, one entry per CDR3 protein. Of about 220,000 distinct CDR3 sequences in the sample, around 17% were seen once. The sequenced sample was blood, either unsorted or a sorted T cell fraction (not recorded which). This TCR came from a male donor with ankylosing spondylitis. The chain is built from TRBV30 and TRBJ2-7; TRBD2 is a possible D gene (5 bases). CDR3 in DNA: TGTGCCGCGGAGGTCGCGGTCTCCTACGAGCAGTACTTC. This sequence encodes CAAEVAVSYEQYF.